Listed below are T cell receptor beta chains from one sample, sequenced in a study of control samples from healthy donors and cancer patients. The table came from immunoSEQ multiplex PCR; TCRdb's copy has only in-frame clones and leaves some out. Seen here are around 110,000 clones, over 90% observed once, and the top ten hold roughly 2.6%. Sequenced material: blood. These receptors all stem from a man aged 25-40 years in good health. Each CDR3 is given with its conserved first and last residue. Each record gives: V gene, CDR3 protein.

TRBV7-8 | CASSAFGTEAFF
TRBV2 | CASRRGVAGANVLTF
TRBV6-6 | CASRLRGSSSYEQYF
TRBV4-2 | CASSQETGPNYGYTF
TRBV9 | CASSAQSTGNDYGYTF
TRBV9 | CASSVEGQGLEAFF
TRBV5-1 | CASSLAYGRRETQYF
TRBV7-2 | CASSSTSGGPQETQYF
TRBV5-1 | CASSLGGLAGQETQYF
TRBV20-1 | CSASIQGANYNSPLHF
TRBV18 | CASSRSGTASYEQYF
TRBV19 | CASSMTGEAYGYTF
TRBV19 | CASSRGDYGYTF
TRBV4-1 | CASSQDEGPPSYEQYF
TRBV3-1/TRBV3-2 | CASSQGMGQNNYGYTF
TRBV24-1 | CATSDRGGGGETQYF
TRBV18 | CARTFRDYNEKLFF
TRBV6-5 | CASRFDGASYEQYF
TRBV14 | CASSHYAGGLEGYTF
TRBV14 | CASSHGETQYF
TRBV6-5 | CASSSGAPLLGDTQYF
TRBV5-1 | CASSLEAGGETQYF
TRBV30 | CAWRTGQGYAPLHF
TRBV24-1 | CATSDLAPSSYNEQFF
TRBV7-2 | CASSPVAGGAGDEQFF
TRBV7-9 | CASSLAGITEKLFF
TRBV5-1 | CASSLGSGAHYGYTF
TRBV7-9 | CASSPQSTANEKLFF
TRBV10-3 | CATWSSGANVLTF
TRBV3-1/TRBV3-2 | CASSLHIVRGHYGYTF
TRBV11-2 | CASSPRTAQETQYF
TRBV9 | CASSAGWGGGMDYGYTF
TRBV7-8 | CASTGEGTGTGELFF
TRBV7-9 | CASLPGGAYAYGYTF
TRBV27 | CASSLGGHSIPYEQYF
TRBV10-3 | CAISDPPGEGTEAFF
TRBV20-1 | CSASRGIEQFF
TRBV23-1 | CASSHHRGANYGYTF
TRBV3-1/TRBV3-2 | CASLGTMNTEAFF
TRBV2 | CASRTSNTGELFF
TRBV28 | CASSSDRDPRETQYF
TRBV27 | CASSPAGITYEQYF
TRBV6-6 | CASSYLDGGTDTQYF
TRBV11-2 | CASSEDGHNEQFF
TRBV4-2 | CASSPGTGLSRGANVLTF
TRBV28 | CASSLRGSNQPQHF
TRBV2 | CASSEGRNKELFF
TRBV6-5 | CASRWGNNSPLHF
TRBV5-1 | CASSLVTSRETQYF
TRBV6-5 | CASSYSAGTAEAFF
TRBV4-2 | CASSQGNRAGPSGNTIYF
TRBV7-2 | CASSLAGIRTDTQYF
TRBV12-3/TRBV12-4 | CASSLYETQYF